The T cell receptor (beta chain) described here comes from a study of T cell changes during pregnancy in multiple sclerosis. Germline assignment: CDR1 SEHNR and CDR2 FQNEAQ (reference sequence). The length of the CDR3 is 14 residues. The V and J ends lost 4 bases and 6 bases respectively, with 15 bases between them. Data came from immunoSEQ multiplex PCR; TCRdb stores just in-frame clones and leaves some out. The sample comprises fewer than 40,000 clones, about 90% of which are singletons, and about 0.37% rests with the top ten. This chain joins TRBV7-9 and TRBJ1-1; TRBD1 might be the D (6 bases). This sequence originates from a female donor in good health, enrolled as a control in a pregnancy study. This specimen consisted of CD4+ T cells from peripheral blood mononuclear cells, obtained after pregnancy. DNA for the CDR3: TGTGCCAGCAGCTCGGAGGGGGGGTCGGCTGAAGCTTTCTTT. Translated: CASSSEGGSAEAFF.